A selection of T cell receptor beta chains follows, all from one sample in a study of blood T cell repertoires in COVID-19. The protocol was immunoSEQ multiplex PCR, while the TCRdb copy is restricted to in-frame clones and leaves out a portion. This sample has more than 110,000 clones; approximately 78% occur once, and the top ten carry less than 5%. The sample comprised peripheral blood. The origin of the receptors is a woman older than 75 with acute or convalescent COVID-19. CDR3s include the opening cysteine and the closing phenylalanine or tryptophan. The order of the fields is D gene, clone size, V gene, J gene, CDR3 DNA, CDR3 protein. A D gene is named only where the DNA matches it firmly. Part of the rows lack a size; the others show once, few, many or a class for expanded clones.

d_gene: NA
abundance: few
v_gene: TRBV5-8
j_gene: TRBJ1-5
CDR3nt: TGTGCCAGCAGCTTGGCCCGCGGTAGCAATCAGCCCCAGCATTTT
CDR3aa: CASSLARGSNQPQHF

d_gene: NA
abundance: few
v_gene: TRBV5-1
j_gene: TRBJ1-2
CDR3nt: TGCGCCAGCAGCTTGGTGGGCAGGTCCGGCTACACCTTC
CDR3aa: CASSLVGRSGYTF

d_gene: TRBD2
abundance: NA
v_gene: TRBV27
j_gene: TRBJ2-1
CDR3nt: TGTGCCAGCAGTTTTGGTGGCGGGAGGGATACGAATGAGCAGTTCTTC
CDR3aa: CASSFGGGRDTNEQFF

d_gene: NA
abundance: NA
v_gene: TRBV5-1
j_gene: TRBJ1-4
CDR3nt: TGCGCCAGCAGCTTGGACGGCAGAGGAAATGAAAAACTGTTTTTT
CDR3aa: CASSLDGRGNEKLFF

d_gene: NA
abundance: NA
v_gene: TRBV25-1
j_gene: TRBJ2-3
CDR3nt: TGTGCCAGCAGTGTGCGCGGGACAGATACGCAGTATTTT
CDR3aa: CASSVRGTDTQYF

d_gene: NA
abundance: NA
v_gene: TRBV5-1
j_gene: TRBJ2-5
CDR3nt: TGCGCCAGCAGCTTGGGGCAGTTCCAAGAGACCCAGTACTTC
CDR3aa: CASSLGQFQETQYF

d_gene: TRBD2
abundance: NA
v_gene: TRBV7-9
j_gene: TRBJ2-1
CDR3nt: TGTGCCAGCAGCCGCGGGACTAGCGGGGGGGCACATGAGCAGTTCTTC
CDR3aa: CASSRGTSGGAHEQFF

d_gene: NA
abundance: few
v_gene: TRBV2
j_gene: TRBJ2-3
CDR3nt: TGTGCCAGCGCACTCATAGCAGATACGCAGTATTTT
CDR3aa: CASALIADTQYF

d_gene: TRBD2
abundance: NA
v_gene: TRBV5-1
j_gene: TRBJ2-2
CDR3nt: TGCGCCAGCAGCCCGGCGGGAGGGCGGACCGGGGAGCTGTTTTTT
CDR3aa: CASSPAGGRTGELFF

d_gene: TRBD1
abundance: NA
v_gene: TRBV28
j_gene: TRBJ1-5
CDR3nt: TGTGCCAGCAGTTTCGGGACAGGGGGCTACAATCAGCCCCAGCATTTT
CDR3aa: CASSFGTGGYNQPQHF

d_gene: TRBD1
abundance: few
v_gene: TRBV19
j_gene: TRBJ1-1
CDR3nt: TGTGCCAGTAGTATAGACAGGGGGCAGAACACTGAAGCTTTCTTT
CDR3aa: CASSIDRGQNTEAFF

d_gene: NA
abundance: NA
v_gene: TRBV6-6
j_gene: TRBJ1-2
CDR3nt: TGTGCCAGCAGTTCCCGGACACTAAACTATGGCTACACCTTC
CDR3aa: CASSSRTLNYGYTF

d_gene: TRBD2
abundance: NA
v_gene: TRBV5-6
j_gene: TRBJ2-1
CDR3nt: TGTGCCAGCAGCCTAACCGGGACTAGCGTCTACAATGAGCAGTTCTTC
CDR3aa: CASSLTGTSVYNEQFF

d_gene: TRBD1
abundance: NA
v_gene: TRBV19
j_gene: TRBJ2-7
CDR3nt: TGTGCCAGTAGTGCCCTCCGGACAGGGACCTCCTACGAGCAGTACTTC
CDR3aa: CASSALRTGTSYEQYF

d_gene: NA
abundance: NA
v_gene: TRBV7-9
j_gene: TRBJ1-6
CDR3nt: TGTGCCAGCAGCTTATTTGCCGGAGGAGAATCTACCCTCCACTTT
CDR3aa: CASSLFAGGESTLHF

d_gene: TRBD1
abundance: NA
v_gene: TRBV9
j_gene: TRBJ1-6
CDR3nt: TGTGCCAGCAGCCCCCGGACAGGGAGCTCACCCCTCCACTTT
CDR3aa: CASSPRTGSSPLHF

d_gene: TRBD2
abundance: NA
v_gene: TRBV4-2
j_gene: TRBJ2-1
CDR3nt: TGTGCCAGCAGCCCGGGACTAGCGGTATACAATGAGCAGTTCTTC
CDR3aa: CASSPGLAVYNEQFF

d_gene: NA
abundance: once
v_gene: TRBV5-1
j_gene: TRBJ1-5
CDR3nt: TGCGCCAGCAGCTCCACAGGGAATCAGCCCCAGCATTTT
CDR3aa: CASSSTGNQPQHF

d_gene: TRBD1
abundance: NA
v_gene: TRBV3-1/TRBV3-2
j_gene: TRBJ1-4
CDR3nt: TGTGCCAGCAGCCAGACGGACAGGGAAAGAGAAAAACTGTTTTTT
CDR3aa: CASSQTDREREKLFF

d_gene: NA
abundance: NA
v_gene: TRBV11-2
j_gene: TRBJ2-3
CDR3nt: TGTGCCAGCAGCTTAGTTGGTGGGAGGGGGACGCAGTATTTT
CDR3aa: CASSLVGGRGTQYF

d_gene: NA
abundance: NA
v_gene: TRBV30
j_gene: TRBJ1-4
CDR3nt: TGTGCCTGGAGTGTAGGGGGGGCTAATGAAAAACTGTTTTTT
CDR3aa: CAWSVGGANEKLFF

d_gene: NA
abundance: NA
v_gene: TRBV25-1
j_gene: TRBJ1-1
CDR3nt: TGTGCCAGCAGCCCCCAGGGGCATGAAGCTTTCTTT
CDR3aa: CASSPQGHEAFF

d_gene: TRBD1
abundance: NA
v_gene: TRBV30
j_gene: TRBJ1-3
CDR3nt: TGTGCCTGGACAACAGGGGTCGGAAACACCATATATTTT
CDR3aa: CAWTTGVGNTIYF

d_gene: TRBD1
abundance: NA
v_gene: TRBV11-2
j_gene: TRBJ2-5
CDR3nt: TGTGCCAGCAGCTTGAGACAGGGGGGAATACAAGAGACCCAGTACTTC
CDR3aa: CASSLRQGGIQETQYF

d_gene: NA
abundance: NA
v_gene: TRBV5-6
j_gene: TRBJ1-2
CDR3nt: TGTGCCAGCAGGTCGACAGGAGAGGGCGGCTACACCTTC
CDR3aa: CASRSTGEGGYTF

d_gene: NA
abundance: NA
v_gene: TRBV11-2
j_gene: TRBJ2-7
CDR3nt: TGTGCCAGCAGCTTCTCATGGGCAGGGGGGTACTACGAGCAGTACTTC
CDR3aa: CASSFSWAGGYYEQYF

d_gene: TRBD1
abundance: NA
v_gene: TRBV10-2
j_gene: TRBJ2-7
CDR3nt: TGCGCCAGCTATACGGGTCCGGGACAGGGGGCAATAGCGGGACGCTACGAGCAGTACTTC
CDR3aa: CASYTGPGQGAIAGRYEQYF

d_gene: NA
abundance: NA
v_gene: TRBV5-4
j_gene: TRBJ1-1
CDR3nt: TGTGCCAGCAGTTTCGAGGGACAGAACACTGAAGCTTTCTTT
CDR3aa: CASSFEGQNTEAFF

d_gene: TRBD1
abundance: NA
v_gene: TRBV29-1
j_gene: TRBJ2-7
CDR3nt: TGCAGCGTTGGGGACAGTCAGGGGATATGGACCTACGAGCAGTACTTC
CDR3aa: CSVGDSQGIWTYEQYF

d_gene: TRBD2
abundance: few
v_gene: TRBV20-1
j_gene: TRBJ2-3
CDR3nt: TGCAGTGCAAGTCCCCCTAGCGGGGACACAGATACGCAGTATTTT
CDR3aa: CSASPPSGDTDTQYF

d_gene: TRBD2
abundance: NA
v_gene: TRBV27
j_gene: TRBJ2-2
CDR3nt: TGTGCCAGCAGTGCCCAGGGAGGGACCGGGGAGTTGTTTTTT
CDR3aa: CASSAQGGTGELFF

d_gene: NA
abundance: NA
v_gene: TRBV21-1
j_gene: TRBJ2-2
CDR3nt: TGTGCCAGCAGGGGACTAGCGGGGGGGAGATTCACCGGGGAGCTGTTTTTT
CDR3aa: CASRGLAGGRFTGELFF

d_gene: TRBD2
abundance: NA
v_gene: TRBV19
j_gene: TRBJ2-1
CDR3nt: TGTGCCAGTAGTCGGGCTAGCGGATACAATGAGCAGTTCTTC
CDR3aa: CASSRASGYNEQFF

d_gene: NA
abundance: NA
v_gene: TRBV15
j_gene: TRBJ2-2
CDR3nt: TGTGCCACCAGCAGAGATCGGGGTCGGGAGCTGTTTTTT
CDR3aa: CATSRDRGRELFF

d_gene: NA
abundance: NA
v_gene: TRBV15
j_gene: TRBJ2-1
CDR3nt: TGTGCCACCAGCAGGGAACTAGCCCCCACCTACTACAATGAGCAGTTCTTC
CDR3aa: CATSRELAPTYYNEQFF

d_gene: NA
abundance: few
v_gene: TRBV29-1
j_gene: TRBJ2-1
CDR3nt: TGCAGCGTTGGGAGGGTCCCATACAATGAGCAGTTCTTC
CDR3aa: CSVGRVPYNEQFF